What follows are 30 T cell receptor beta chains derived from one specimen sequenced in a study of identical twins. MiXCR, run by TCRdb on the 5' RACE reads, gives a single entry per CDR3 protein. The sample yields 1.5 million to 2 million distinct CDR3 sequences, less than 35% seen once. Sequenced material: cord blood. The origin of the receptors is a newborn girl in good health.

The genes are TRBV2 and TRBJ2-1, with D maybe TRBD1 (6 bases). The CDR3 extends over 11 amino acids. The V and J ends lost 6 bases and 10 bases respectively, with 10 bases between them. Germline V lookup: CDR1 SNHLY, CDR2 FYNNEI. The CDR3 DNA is TGTGCCAGCAGGGACAGTACCGAGCAGTTCTTC. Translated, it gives CASRDSTEQFF.

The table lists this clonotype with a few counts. For the CDR3, the DNA is TGCAGTGCTAGAGTATGGGTAAGGACAGATACGCAGTATTTT. Translated, it gives CSARVWVRTDTQYF. The chain is built from TRBV20-1 and TRBJ2-3; D is unclear. Germline CDR1 is DFQATT and CDR2 is SNEGSKA (reference sequence). Trimming took 1 base from V and 3 from J, leaving 11 bases between them. The CDR3 loop spans 14 amino acids.

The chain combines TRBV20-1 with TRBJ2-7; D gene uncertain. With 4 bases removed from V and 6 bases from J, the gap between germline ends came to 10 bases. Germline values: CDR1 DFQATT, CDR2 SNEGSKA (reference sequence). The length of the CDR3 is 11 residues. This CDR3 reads CSAKSVFEQYF. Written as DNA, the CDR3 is TGCAGTGCTAAGAGCGTGTTCGAGCAGTACTTC.

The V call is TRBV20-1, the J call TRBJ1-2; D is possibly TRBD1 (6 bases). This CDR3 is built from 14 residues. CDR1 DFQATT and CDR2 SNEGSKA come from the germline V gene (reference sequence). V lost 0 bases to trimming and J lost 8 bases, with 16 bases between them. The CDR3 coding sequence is TGCAGTGCTAGAGATTTGGGACGGACAGACGGCTACACCTTC. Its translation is CSARDLGRTDGYTF.

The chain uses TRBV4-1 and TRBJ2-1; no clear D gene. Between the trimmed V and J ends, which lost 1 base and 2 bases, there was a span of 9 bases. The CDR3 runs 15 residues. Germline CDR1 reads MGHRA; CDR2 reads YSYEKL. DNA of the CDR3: TGCGCCAGCAGCCAAGCGCAAGCGACCTACAATGAGCAGTTCTTC. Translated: CASSQAQATYNEQFF.

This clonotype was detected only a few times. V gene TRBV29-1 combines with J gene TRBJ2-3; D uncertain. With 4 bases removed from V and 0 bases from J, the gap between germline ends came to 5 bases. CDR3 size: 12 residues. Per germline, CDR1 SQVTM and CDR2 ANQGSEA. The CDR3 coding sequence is TGCAGCGTTGTGACTAGCACAGATACGCAGTATTTT. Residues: CSVVTSTDTQYF.

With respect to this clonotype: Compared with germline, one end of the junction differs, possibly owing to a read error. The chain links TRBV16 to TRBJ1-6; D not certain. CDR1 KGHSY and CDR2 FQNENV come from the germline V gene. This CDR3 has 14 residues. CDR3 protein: CASSQGAFNSPPHF. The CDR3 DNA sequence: TGTGCCAGCAGCCAGGGCGCCTTCAATTCACCCCCCCACTTT.

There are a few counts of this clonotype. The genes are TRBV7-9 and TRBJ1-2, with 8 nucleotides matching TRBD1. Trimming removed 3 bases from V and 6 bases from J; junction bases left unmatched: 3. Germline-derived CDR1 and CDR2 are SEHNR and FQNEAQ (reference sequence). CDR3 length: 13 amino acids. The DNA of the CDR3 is TGTGCCAGCAGCTTCGAGACAGGGGATGGCTACACCTTC. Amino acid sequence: CASSFETGDGYTF.

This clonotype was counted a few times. CDR3 residues: CASSLSGSRYNEQFF. The DNA of the CDR3 is TGTGCCAGCAGCTTAAGCGGGAGCCGTTACAATGAGCAGTTCTTC. The rearrangement links TRBV6-5 to TRBJ2-1; 8 bases match TRBD2. Losses at the gene ends were 6 bases for V and 4 bases for J; bases not matched to a gene: 8. The V gene's germline CDR1 is MNHEY and CDR2 SVGAGI. The CDR3 has 15 residues.

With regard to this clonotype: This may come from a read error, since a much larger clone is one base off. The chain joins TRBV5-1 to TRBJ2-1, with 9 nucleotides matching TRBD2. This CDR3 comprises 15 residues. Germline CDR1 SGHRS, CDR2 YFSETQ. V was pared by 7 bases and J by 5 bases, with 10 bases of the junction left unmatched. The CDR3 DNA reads TGCGCCAGCGGCTCAAGACTAGCGGCAAACAATGAGCAGTTCTTC. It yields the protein CASGSRLAANNEQFF. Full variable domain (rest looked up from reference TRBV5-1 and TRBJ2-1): KAGVTQTPRYLIKTRGQQVTLSCSPISGHRSVSWYQQTPGQGLQFLFEYFSETQRNKGNFPGRFSGRQFSNSRSEMNVSTLELGDSALYLCASGSRLAANNEQFFGPGTRLTVL.

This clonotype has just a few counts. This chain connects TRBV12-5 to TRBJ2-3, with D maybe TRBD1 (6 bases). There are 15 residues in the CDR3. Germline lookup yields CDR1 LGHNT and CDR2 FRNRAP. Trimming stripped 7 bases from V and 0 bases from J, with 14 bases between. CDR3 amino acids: CASAQGLLSTDTQYF. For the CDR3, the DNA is TGTGCTAGTGCCCAGGGGCTCCTCAGCACAGATACGCAGTATTTT.

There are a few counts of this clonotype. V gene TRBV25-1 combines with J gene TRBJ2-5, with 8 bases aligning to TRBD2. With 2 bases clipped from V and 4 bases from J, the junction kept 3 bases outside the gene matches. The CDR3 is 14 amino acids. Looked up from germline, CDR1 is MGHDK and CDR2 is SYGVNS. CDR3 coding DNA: TGTGCCAGCAGTGAACCGGCGGGGGGAGAGACCCAGTACTTC. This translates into CASSEPAGGETQYF.

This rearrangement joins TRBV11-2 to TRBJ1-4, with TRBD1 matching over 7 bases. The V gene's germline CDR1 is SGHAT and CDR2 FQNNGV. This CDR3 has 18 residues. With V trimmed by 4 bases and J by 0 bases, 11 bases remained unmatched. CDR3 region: CASSSEGQNLATNEKLFF. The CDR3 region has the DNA TGTGCCAGCAGCTCCGAGGGACAGAACCTAGCAACTAATGAAAAACTGTTTTTT.

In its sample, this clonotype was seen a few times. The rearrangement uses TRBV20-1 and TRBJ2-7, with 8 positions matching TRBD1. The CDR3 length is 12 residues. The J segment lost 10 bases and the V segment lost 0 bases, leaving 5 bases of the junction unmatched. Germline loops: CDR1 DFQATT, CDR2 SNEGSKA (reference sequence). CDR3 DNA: TGCAGTGCTAGAGAGGATGACAGGGGCCAGTACTTC. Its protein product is CSAREDDRGQYF.

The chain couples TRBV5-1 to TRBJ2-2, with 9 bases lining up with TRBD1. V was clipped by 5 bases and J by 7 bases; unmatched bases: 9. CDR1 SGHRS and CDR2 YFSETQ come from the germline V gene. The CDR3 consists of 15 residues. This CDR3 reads CASRYPGQGSGELFF. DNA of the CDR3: TGCGCCAGCAGATACCCGGGACAGGGCAGCGGGGAGCTGTTTTTT.

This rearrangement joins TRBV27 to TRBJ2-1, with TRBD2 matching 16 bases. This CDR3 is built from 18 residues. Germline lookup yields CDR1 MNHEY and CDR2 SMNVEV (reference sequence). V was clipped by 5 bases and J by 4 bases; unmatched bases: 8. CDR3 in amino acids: CASSVLGLAGGQYNEQFF. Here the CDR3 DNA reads TGTGCCAGCAGTGTATTGGGACTAGCGGGAGGGCAATACAATGAGCAGTTCTTC.

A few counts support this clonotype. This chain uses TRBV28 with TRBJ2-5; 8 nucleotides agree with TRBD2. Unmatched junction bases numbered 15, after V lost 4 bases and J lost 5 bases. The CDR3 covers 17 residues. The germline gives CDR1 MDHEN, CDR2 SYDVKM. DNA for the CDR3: TGTGCCAGCAGTTACCCAGGGATTCTAGCGGGCACGGAGACCCAGTACTTC. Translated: CASSYPGILAGTETQYF.

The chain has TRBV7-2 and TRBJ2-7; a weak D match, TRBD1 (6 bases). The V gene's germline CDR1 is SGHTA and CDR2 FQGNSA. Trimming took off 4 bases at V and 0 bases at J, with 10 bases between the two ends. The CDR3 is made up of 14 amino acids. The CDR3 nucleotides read TGTGCCAGCAGCTGGGACACCCACTCCTACGAGCAGTACTTC. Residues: CASSWDTHSYEQYF.

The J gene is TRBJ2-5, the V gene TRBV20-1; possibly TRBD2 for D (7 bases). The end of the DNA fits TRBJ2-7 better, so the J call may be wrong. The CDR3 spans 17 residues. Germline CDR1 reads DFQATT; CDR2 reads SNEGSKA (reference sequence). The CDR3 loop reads CSAHREGETSRAYEQYF. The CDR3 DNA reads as TGCAGTGCGCATAGAGAGGGGGAGACTAGCCGAGCCTACGAGCAGTACTTC.

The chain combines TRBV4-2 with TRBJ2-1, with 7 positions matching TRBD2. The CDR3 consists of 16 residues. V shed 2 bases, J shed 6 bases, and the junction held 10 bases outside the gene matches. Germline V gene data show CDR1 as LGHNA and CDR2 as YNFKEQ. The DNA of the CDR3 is TGTGCCAGCAGCCAACCCCGAGGCGGCGGGGGCAATGAGCAGTTCTTC. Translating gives CASSQPRGGGGNEQFF.

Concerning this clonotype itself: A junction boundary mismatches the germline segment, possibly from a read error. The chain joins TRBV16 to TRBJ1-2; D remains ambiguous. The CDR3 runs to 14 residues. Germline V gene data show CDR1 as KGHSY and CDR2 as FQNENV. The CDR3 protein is CASNQWPQPYGYTF. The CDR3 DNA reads TGTGCCAGCAACCAATGGCCACAGCCTTATGGCTACACCTTC.

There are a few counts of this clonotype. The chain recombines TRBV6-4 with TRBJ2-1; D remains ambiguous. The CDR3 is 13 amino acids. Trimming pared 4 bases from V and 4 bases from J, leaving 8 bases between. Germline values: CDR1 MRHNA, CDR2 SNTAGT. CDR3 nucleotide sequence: TGTGCCAGCAGTGGTACAGATTACAATGAGCAGTTCTTC. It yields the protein CASSGTDYNEQFF.

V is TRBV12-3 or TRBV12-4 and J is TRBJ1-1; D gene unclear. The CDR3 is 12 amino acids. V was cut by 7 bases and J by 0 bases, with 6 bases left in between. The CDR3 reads CASKGLNTEAFF. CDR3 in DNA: TGTGCCAGCAAGGGTCTGAACACTGAAGCTTTCTTT.

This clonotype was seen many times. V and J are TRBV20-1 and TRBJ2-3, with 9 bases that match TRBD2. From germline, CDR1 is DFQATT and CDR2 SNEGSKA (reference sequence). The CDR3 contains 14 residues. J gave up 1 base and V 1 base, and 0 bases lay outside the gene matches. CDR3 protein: CSARGTSGTDTQYF. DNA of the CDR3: TGCAGTGCTAGAGGGACTAGCGGCACAGATACGCAGTATTTT.

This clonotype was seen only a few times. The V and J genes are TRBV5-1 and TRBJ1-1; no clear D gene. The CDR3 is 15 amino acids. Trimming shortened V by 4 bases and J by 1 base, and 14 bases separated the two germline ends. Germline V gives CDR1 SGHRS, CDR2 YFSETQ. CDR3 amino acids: CASSGIGGKNTEAFF. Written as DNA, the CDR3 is TGCGCCAGCAGCGGCATCGGAGGAAAGAACACTGAAGCTTTCTTT.

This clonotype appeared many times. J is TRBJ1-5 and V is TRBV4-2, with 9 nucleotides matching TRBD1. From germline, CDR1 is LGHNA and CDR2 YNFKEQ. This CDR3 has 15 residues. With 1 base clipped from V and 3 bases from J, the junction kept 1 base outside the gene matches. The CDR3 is CASSQGDRVNQPQHF. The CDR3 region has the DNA TGTGCCAGCAGCCAAGGGGACAGGGTCAATCAGCCCCAGCATTTT.

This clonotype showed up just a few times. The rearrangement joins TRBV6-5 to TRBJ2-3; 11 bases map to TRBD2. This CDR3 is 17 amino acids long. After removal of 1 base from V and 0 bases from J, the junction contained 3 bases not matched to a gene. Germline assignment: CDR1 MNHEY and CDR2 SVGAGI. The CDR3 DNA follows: TGTGCCAGCAGTTACTTGACTAGCGGGGCTAGCACAGATACGCAGTATTTT. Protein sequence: CASSYLTSGASTDTQYF.

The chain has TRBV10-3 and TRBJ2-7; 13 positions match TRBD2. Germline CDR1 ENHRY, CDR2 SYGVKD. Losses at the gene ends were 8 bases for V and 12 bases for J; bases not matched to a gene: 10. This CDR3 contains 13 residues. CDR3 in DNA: TGTGCCATCGGGACTAGCGGGATACCTTGGCGGTACTTC. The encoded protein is CAIGTSGIPWRYF.

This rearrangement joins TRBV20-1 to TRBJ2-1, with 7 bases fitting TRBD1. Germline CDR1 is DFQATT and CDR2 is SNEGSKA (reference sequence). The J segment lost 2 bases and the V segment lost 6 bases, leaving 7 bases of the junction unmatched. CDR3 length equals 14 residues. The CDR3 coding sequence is TGCAGTGCCCCAATCGGACAGGCCTACAATGAGCAGTTCTTC. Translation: CSAPIGQAYNEQFF.

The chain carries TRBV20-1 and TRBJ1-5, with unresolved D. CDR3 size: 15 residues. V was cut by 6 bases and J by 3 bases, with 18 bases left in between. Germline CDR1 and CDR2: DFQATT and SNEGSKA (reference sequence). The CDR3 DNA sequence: TGCAGTGCCCCTCGGGGAGGTGCCGTCAATCAGCCCCAGCATTTT. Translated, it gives CSAPRGGAVNQPQHF.